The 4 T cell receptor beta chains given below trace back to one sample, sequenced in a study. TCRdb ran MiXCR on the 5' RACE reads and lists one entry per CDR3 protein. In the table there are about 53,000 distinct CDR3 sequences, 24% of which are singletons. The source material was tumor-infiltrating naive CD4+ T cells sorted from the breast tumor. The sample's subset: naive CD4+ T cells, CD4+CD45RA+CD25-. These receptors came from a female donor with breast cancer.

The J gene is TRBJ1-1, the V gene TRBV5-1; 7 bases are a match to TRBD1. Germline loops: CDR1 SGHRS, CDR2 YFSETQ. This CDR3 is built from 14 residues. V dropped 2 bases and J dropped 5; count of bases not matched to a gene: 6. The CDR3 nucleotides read TGCGCCAGCAGCTTAACCAGGGGGATAACTGAAGCTTTCTTT. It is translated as CASSLTRGITEAFF.

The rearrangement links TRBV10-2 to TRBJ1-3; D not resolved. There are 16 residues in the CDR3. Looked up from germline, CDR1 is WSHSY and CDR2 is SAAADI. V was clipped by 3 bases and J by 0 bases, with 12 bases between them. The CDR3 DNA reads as TGCGCCAGCAGTGACTCCCGGACTTACTCTGGAAACACCATATATTTT. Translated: CASSDSRTYSGNTIYF.

CDR3 in DNA: TGTGCCAGCAGCTGGGACGTCAACTATGGCTACACCTTC. This translates into CASSWDVNYGYTF. J is TRBJ1-2 and V is TRBV5-5, with D possibly matching TRBD1 (5 bases). The CDR3 has 13 amino acids. Trimming removed 3 bases from V and 2 bases from J, with 8 bases in between. Germline V gene data show CDR1 as SGHKS and CDR2 as YYEKEE (reference sequence).

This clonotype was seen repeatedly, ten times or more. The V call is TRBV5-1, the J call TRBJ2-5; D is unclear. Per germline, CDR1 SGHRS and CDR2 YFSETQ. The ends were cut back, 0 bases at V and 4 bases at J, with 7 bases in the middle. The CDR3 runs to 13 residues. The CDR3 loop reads CASSLGPAETQYF. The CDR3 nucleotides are TGCGCCAGCAGCTTGGGGCCAGCAGAGACCCAGTACTTC.